This T cell receptor beta chain was sequenced during a study of blood T cell repertoires in COVID-19. As for the study in general: The analysed material was cDNA or gDNA that came from T cells, B-cell-depleted T cells, or PBMCs.

The V end lost 4 bases, the J end lost 4 bases, and 13 bases lay between the germline ends. The CDR3 contains 13 residues. The germline gives CDR1 GTSNPN, CDR2 SVGIG (reference sequence). How the authors handled the data: Reference gene primer amplification gave estimated nucleated cell counts. Using immunoSEQ multiplex PCR, the repertoire was profiled, and TCRdb retains in-frame clones only, with some absent. V and J calls and clone size are those listed in that table; D and trimming were worked out from the DNA. The sample includes about 92,000 clones, approximately 80% seen only once; the top ten take about a tenth.

Sequenced material: peripheral blood. This clonotype originated in a woman in her 70s with acute or convalescent COVID-19. This rearrangement joins TRBV30 to TRBJ1-2; D perhaps matches TRBD1 (5 bases). CDR3 in amino acids: CAWTQEQVYGYTF. The CDR3, as DNA: TGTGCCTGGACCCAGGAACAGGTCTATGGCTACACCTTC.